A selection of T cell receptor beta chains follows, all from one sample in a study of tumor-infiltrating lymphocytes in primary liver carcinoma. Using its own MiXCR run on the multiplex PCR reads, TCRdb lists one record per CDR3 protein. The sample shows about 300,000 distinct CDR3 sequences, 65% of them seen only once. The sequenced material came from peripheral blood. These receptors were taken from a man aged 35 to 55 with primary liver carcinoma and hepatitis B virus infection. The CDR3 runs from the conserved cysteine through the conserved F or W. D genes are given only for firm matches. Clone size is not always given. Where it is, it says once, few, many or a class for expanded clones.

CDR3 length,J gene,V gene,clone size,D gene,CDR3 DNA,CDR3 protein
15,TRBJ1-1,TRBV29-1,-,-,TGCAATGTTGAAGCGGGGTGGGGAATGAGCACTGAAACTTTCTTT,CNVEAGWGMSTETFF
13,TRBJ2-7,TRBV18,-,-,TGTGCCAGCTCACCCCCCCCCAGCGACGAGCAGTACTTC,CASSPPPSDEQYF
17,TRBJ2-2,TRBV4-2,-,-,TGTGTCAGCAACCAAGAGGCACAGGGGAGGGGCACCGGGGAGCTGTTTTTT,CVSNQEAQGRGTGELFF
15,TRBJ1-2,TRBV6-6,-,TRBD1,TGTGCCAGCAGTACCATGACAGGGTTAAACTATGGCTACACCTTC,CASSTMTGLNYGYTF
15,TRBJ1-1,TRBV12-3/TRBV12-4,many,TRBD1,TGTGCCAGCACTCCGGGGGACAGGGGGAACACTGAAGCTTTCTTT,CASTPGDRGNTEAFF
12,TRBJ2-1,TRBV12-3/TRBV12-4,-,-,TGTGCCAGCAGTACCGGACTCGCCGATCGGTTCTTC,CASSTGLADRFF
16,TRBJ2-5,TRBV4-3,-,TRBD1,TGCGCCAACAGCCAAGTATCAGGACAGGGGGGGGAGACCCAGTACTTC,CANSQVSGQGGETQYF
16,TRBJ2-3,TRBV7-6,-,TRBD2,TGTGCCAGCAGCAGAAGGACTAGCGGGAGGTCAGATACGCAGTATTTT,CASSRRTSGRSDTQYF
12,TRBJ2-5,TRBV7-9,-,-,TGTGCCAGCAGCATCCCAAGCGAGACCCGGTACTTC,CASSIPSETRYF
16,TRBJ2-1,TRBV11-2,-,TRBD2,TGTGCCAGTATCTCAGAGGTGGGACTAGCGGGAAGTGAGCAGTTCTTC,CASISEVGLAGSEQFF
16,TRBJ1-6,TRBV28,-,TRBD1,TGTGCCAGCAGTCCTAGACAGGGGGCGGGTAATTCACCCCTCCACTTT,CASSPRQGAGNSPLHF
15,TRBJ1-1,TRBV5-6,few,-,TGTGCCAGCAGCCCCAACCCCTTGGGGAACACTGAAGCTTTCTTT,CASSPNPLGNTEAFF
14,TRBJ2-1,TRBV11-3,-,-,TGTGCCAGCAGCATGAAGCCGAACTACAATGAGCAGTTCTTC,CASSMKPNYNEQFF
12,TRBJ1-2,TRBV28,-,-,TGTGCCAGCGGGATAGGGTACTATGGCTACACCTTC,CASGIGYYGYTF
15,TRBJ1-2,TRBV11-2,many,-,TGTGCCAGCAGCCCAGAGAGAGCGGCTGGGTATGGCTACACCTTC,CASSPERAAGYGYTF
20,TRBJ2-5,TRBV6-1,-,TRBD1,TGTGCCAACAGTGAAGCTTACCGGACAGGGGGCGCGGTATGGAGAGAGACCCAGTACTTC,CANSEAYRTGGAVWRETQYF
14,TRBJ1-2,TRBV30,-,TRBD1,TGTACCTGGAGTGGGGGACAGGGGTTCTATGGCTACACCTTC,CTWSGGQGFYGYTF
15,TRBJ2-3,TRBV4-2,few,-,TGTGCCAGTGGCCCTAAGGCGGGACTCGCAGATACGCAGTACTTT,CASGPKAGLADTQYF
15,TRBJ1-1,TRBV28,few,-,TGTGCCAGCAGTTCCTTGTCTGACAGGAACACTGAAGCTTTCTTT,CASSSLSDRNTEAFF
14,TRBJ2-2,TRBV12-3/TRBV12-4,many,-,TGTGCCGTAGGAGTGGAGGGATGGACCGGGGAGCTGTTTTTT,CAVGVEGWTGELFF
17,TRBJ2-1,TRBV7-9,few,TRBD2,TGTGCCAGCAGCCCCAGGACTAGCGGGAGGAAGCACAATGAGCAGTTCTTC,CASSPRTSGRKHNEQFF
16,TRBJ2-1,TRBV30,-,TRBD2,TGTGCCTGGAGTCCCCGAGGACTAGCGGGAGTAAGGGAGCAGTTCTTC,CAWSPRGLAGVREQFF
15,TRBJ1-1,TRBV6-5,-,-,TGTGCCAGCAGTCCCACCAGACGGGTGAACACTAAAGCTTTCTTT,CASSPTRRVNTKAFF
14,TRBJ2-1,TRBV11-1,-,-,TGTGCCAGCAGCTCGGGCTCAGCGGACAATGAGCAGTTCTTC,CASSSGSADNEQFF
13,TRBJ1-4,TRBV6-5,few,-,TGTGCCAGCGCAAGGAGTTCGGGTGAAAAACTGTTTTTT,CASARSSGEKLFF
13,TRBJ1-5,TRBV29-1,many,TRBD1,TGCAGCGTGGGACAGGGGCTGGAACAGCCCCAGCATTTT,CSVGQGLEQPQHF
15,TRBJ1-5,TRBV7-9,-,TRBD1,TGTGCCAGCAGCTTAGGGGACAGAGGTAATCAGCCCCAGCATTTT,CASSLGDRGNQPQHF
14,TRBJ1-1,TRBV29-1,-,-,TGCAGCGTTCGTCGGACAGACGGCAACACTGAAGCTTTCTTT,CSVRRTDGNTEAFF
14,TRBJ2-3,TRBV7-9,-,-,TGTGCCAGCAGCTTAGTCGCCAGTGCAGATACGCAGTATTTT,CASSLVASADTQYF
12,TRBJ2-2,TRBV4-2,-,TRBD2,TGTGCCAGCAGCCATTGGGGGGGGGTGCTGTTTTTT,CASSHWGGVLFF
15,TRBJ2-5,TRBV29-1,-,-,TGCAGCGTCCGGCGGGCGGAAGGGCAACAAGAGACCCAGTACTTC,CSVRRAEGQQETQYF
14,TRBJ1-1,TRBV6-5,-,-,TGTGCCAGCACCACACCCGGCCAGAACACTGAAGCTTTCTTT,CASTTPGQNTEAFF
17,TRBJ1-1,TRBV14,-,-,TGTGCCAACAGCCAAGAAGCGCTCAGGGTAGTAGGGACTGAAGCTTTCTTT,CANSQEALRVVGTEAFF
13,TRBJ1-5,TRBV9,few,-,TGTGCCAGCAGCGTTCAGGGTGGGCAGCCCCAGCATTTT,CASSVQGGQPQHF
13,TRBJ2-5,TRBV12-3/TRBV12-4,many,-,TGTGCCAGCAGCTACGGACAATACGAGACCCAGTACTTC,CASSYGQYETQYF
17,TRBJ2-6,TRBV30,-,-,TGTGTCTTCCAGGCTAGTGGGAGTCTCTCTGGGGCCAACGTCCTGACTTTC,CVFQASGSLSGANVLTF
12,TRBJ2-1,TRBV12-3/TRBV12-4,few,-,TGTGCCAGCAGTTTAGCATTCAATGAGAAGTTCTTC,CASSLAFNEKFF
16,TRBJ2-5,TRBV10-3,few,-,TGTGCCATCAGTGAGTCTCTAGACAGAGCCTTAGAGACCCAGTACTTC,CAISESLDRALETQYF
17,TRBJ2-1,TRBV5-4,-,-,TGTGCCAGCAGCTTCCAGGGCGGGGCCAGCTCCTACAATGAGCAGTTCTTC,CASSFQGGASSYNEQFF
13,TRBJ2-5,TRBV6-6,-,-,TGTGCCGGCAGTAATACAGGAACAGAGACCCAGTACTTC,CAGSNTGTETQYF
16,TRBJ2-3,TRBV5-6,-,TRBD1,TGTGCCAACAGCCCTCTGGACAGGGCGGGCACAGATACGCAGTATTTT,CANSPLDRAGTDTQYF
16,TRBJ2-7,TRBV29-1,-,-,TGCAGCGTAGGGGAAATCCGGGAGACGTTTGGTAATGAGCAGTACTTC,CSVGEIRETFGNEQYF
16,TRBJ2-2,TRBV19,-,-,TGTGCCAGTAGGGCCCGGGACCAGATGAACACCGGGGAGCTGTTTTTT,CASRARDQMNTGELFF
14,TRBJ2-2,TRBV6-2/TRBV6-3,few,-,TGTGCCAGCCGCAGGGTACTCAACACCGGGGAGCTGTTTTTT,CASRRVLNTGELFF
13,TRBJ1-5,TRBV5-4,many,TRBD1,TGTGCCAGCAGCTCACAGGGGCAACAGCCCCAGCATTTT,CASSSQGQQPQHF
17,TRBJ2-1,TRBV5-6,many,TRBD2,TGTGCCAGCAGCTCCTATGCCGGGACTAGCGGGTACAATGAGCAGTTCTTC,CASSSYAGTSGYNEQFF
16,TRBJ2-1,TRBV11-2,-,TRBD2,TGTGCCAGCAGCTTAGGCCTCGGGACTAGCAGTCCATGGCGGTTCTTC,CASSLGLGTSSPWRFF
13,TRBJ2-2,TRBV10-3,many,TRBD1,TGTGCCACCTGGACAGGAAACACCGGGGAGCTGTTTTTT,CATWTGNTGELFF
15,TRBJ1-2,TRBV6-1,-,TRBD1,TGCGCCAGCAGTGAAGCGCTAAACAGGGGCACAGGCTACACCTTC,CASSEALNRGTGYTF
14,TRBJ2-1,TRBV11-3,many,-,TGTGCCAGCAGCCCCCAGCGGGCAGGTCATGAGCAGTTCTTC,CASSPQRAGHEQFF
14,TRBJ2-7,TRBV12-3/TRBV12-4,-,-,TGTGCCAGCAGCCCCCTCGGGGAGTGGGACGAGCAGTACTTC,CASSPLGEWDEQYF
14,TRBJ1-4,TRBV29-1,-,-,TGCAGCATTGCCTTACAGTCAACTAATGAAAAACTGTTTTTT,CSIALQSTNEKLFF